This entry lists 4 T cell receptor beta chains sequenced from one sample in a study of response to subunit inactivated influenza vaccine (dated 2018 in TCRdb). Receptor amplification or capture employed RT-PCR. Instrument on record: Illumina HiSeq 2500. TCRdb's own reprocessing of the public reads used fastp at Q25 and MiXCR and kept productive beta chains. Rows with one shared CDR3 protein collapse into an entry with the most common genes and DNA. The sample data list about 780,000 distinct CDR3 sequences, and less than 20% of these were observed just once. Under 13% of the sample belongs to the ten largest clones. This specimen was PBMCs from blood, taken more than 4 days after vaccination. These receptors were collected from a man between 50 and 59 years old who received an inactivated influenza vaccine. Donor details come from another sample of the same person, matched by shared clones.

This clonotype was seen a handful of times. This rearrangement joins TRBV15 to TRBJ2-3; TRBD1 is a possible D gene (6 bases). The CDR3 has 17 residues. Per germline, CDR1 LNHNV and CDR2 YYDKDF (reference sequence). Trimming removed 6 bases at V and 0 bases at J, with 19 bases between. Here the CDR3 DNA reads TGTGCCACCAGGGACCCGAGGTGGGACATTAGCACAGATACGCAGTATTTT. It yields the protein CATRDPRWDISTDTQYF.

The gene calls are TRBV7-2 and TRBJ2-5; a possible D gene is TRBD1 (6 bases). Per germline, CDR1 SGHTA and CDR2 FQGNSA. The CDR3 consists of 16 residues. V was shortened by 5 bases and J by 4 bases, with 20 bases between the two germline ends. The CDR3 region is CASSRFPRGKRETQYF. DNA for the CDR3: TGTGCCAGCAGCCGCTTCCCCAGGGGCAAGAGAGAGACCCAGTACTTC.

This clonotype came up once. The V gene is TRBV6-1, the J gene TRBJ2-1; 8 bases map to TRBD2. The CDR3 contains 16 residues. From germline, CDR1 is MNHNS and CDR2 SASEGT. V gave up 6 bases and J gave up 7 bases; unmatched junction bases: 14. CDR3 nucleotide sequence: TGTGCCAGCAGCCGAACTAGCGGTGGGGGGGGAAATGAGCAGTTCTTC. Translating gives CASSRTSGGGGNEQFF.

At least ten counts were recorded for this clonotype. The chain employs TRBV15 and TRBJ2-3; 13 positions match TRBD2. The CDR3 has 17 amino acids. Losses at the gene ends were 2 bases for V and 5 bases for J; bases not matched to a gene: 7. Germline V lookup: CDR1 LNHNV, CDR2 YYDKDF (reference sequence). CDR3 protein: CATSRPRTSGSLDTQYF. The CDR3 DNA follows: TGTGCCACCAGCAGACCACGGACTAGCGGGAGCTTAGATACGCAGTATTTT.